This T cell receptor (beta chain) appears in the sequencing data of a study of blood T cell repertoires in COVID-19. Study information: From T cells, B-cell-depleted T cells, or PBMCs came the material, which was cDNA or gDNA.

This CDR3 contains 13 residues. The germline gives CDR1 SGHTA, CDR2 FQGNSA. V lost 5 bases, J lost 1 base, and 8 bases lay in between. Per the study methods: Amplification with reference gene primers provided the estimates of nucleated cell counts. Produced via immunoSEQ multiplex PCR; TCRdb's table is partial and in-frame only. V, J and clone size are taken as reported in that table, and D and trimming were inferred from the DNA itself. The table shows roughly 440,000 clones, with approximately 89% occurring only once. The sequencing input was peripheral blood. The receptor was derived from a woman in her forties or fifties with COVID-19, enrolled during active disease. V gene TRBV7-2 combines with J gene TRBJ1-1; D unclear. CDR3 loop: CASSAGGNTEAFF. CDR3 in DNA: TGTGCCAGCAGCGCCGGCGGGAACACTGAAGCTTTCTTT.